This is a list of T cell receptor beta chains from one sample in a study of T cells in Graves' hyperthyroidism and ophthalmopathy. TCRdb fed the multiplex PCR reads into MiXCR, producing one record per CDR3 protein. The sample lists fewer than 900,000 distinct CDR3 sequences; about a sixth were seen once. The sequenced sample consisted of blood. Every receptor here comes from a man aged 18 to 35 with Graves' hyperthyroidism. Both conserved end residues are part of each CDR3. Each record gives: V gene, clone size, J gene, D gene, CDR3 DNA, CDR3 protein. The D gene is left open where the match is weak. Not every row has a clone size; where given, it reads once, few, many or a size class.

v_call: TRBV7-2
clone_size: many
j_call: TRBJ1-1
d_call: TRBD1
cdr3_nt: TGTGCCAGCAGCCCTTGGACAGGCACTGAAGCTTTCTTT
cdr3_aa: CASSPWTGTEAFF

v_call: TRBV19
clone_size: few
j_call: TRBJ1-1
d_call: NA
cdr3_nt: TGTGCCAGTAGTATCGGATACCCGAACACTGAAGCTTTCTTT
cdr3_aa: CASSIGYPNTEAFF

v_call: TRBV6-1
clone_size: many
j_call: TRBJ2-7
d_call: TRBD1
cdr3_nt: TGTGCCAGCAGTCGCGGGACAGGGGTGCTCTACGAGCAGTACTTC
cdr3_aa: CASSRGTGVLYEQYF

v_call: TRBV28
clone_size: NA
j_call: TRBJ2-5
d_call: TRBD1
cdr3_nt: TGTGCCAGCAGTACGGGACAGACGCCGTACTTC
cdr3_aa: CASSTGQTPYF

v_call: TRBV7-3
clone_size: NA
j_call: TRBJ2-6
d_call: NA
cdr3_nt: TGTGCCAGCAGCTTAACAGCGGCCAGCCGCTCTGGGGCCAACGTCCTGACTTTC
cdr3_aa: CASSLTAASRSGANVLTF

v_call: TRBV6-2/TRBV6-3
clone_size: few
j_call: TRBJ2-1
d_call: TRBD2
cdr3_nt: TGTGCCAGCAGTGTGAGGCAGCGGGGATCCTACAATGAGCAGTTCTTC
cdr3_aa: CASSVRQRGSYNEQFF

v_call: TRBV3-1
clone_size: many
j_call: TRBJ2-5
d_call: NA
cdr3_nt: TGTGCCAGCCTATCAGGAGGGGATGAGACCCAGTACTTC
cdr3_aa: CASLSGGDETQYF

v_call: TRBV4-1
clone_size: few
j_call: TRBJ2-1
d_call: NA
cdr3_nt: TGCGCCAGCAGCCAGGCGGTGAATTTGGTATCCTACAATGAGCAGTTCTTC
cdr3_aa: CASSQAVNLVSYNEQFF

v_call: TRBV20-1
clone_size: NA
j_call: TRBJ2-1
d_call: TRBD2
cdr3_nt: TGCAGTGCTAGAGGACTAGCGAGAGACTCCTACAATGAGCAGTTCTTC
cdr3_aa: CSARGLARDSYNEQFF

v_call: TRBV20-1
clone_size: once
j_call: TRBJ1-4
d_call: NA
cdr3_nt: TGCAGTGCTACGCCCGGGAGAGAGCGCGAAAAACTGTTTTTT
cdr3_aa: CSATPGREREKLFF

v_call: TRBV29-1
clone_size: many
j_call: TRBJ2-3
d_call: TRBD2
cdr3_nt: TGCAGCGTTGGGGGGACTAGCGGGACCACAGATACGCAGTATTTT
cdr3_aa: CSVGGTSGTTDTQYF

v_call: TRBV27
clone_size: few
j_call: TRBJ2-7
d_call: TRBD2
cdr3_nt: TGTGCCACCCGGGGTAGCGGGAGAAGTGGCTCCTACGAGCAGTACTTC
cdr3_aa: CATRGSGRSGSYEQYF

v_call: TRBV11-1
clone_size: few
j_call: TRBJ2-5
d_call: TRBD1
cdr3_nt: TGTGCCAGCAGCTCTGTCGGGACAGAATTCCAAGAGACCCAGTACTTC
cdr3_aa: CASSSVGTEFQETQYF

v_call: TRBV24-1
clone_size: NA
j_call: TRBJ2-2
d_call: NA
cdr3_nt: TGTGCCACCAGTGATCCACAGGGTTCGGCCTACACCGGGGAGCTGTTTTTT
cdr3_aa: CATSDPQGSAYTGELFF

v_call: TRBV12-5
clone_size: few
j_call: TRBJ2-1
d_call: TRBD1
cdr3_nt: TGTGCTAGTGGTTTGGGACAGGGAAATGGGGGTGAGCAGTTCTTC
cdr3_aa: CASGLGQGNGGEQFF

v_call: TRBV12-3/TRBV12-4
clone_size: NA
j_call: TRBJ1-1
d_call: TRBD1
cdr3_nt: TGTACCAGCAGTCCGCGACAGGGGGCGGAAACTGAAGCTTTCTTT
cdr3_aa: CTSSPRQGAETEAFF

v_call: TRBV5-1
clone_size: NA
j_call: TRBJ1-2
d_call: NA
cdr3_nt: TGCGCCAGCAGCGAGGACGGGTATGGCTACACCTTC
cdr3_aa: CASSEDGYGYTF

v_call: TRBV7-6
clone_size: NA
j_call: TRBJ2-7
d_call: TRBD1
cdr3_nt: TGTGCCAGCAGCCATCAGGTGGTGATGGGACAGGGGGCTAACGAGCAGTACTTC
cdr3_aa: CASSHQVVMGQGANEQYF

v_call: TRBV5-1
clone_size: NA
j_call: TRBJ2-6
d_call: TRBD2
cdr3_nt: TGCGCCAGCAGATTGGGGGGGGCTGGGGCCAACGTCCTGACTTTC
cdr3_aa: CASRLGGAGANVLTF

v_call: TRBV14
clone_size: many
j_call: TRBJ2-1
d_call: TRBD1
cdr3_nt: TGTGCCAGCAGCCAGGGACAGAACAATGAGCAGTTCTTC
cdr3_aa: CASSQGQNNEQFF

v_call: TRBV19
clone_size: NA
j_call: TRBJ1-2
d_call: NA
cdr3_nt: TGTGCCAGTAGTATACGCAGGGGTTCTAACTATGGCTACACCTTC
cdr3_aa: CASSIRRGSNYGYTF

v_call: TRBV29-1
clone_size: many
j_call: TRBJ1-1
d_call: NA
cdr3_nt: TGCAGCGTTTTAGGGCCTTCGTTTCAAGCTTTCTTT
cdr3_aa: CSVLGPSFQAFF

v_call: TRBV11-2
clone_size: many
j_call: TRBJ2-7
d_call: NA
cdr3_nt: TGTGCCAGCAGCCCATACCAGGGTGATGACGAGCAGTACTTC
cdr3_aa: CASSPYQGDDEQYF

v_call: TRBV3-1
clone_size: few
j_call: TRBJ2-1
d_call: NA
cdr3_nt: TGTGCCAGCAGCCGTCTTGGGGAGAGTCAGGATGAGCAGTTCTTC
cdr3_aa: CASSRLGESQDEQFF

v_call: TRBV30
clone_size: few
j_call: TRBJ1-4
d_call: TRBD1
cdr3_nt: TGTGCCTGGAGTGTGGGCAGGGGGCTGGAAAAACTGTTTTTT
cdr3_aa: CAWSVGRGLEKLFF

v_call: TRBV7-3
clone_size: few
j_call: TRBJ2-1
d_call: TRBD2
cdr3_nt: TGTGCCAGCAGCCCCGGACTAGCGACTAACTACAATGAGCAGTTCTTC
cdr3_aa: CASSPGLATNYNEQFF

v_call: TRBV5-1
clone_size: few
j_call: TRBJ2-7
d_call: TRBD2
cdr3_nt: TGCGCCAGCAAACTAGCGGGAGGTATAAACGAGCAGTACTTC
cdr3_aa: CASKLAGGINEQYF

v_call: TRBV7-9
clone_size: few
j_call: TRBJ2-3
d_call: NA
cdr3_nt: TGTGCCAGCAGCTTAAGACGGGCCGACACAGATACGCAGTATTTT
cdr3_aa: CASSLRRADTDTQYF

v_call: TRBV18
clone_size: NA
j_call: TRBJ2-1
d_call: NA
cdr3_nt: TGTGCCAGCCGTTGGGTAGCGGAGCTCTACAATGAGCAGTTCTTC
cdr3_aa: CASRWVAELYNEQFF

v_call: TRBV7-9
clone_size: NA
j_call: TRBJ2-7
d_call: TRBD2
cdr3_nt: TGTGCCAGCAGCAAACAAATGAGGCGGGAGGGCCCCTACGAGCAGTACTTC
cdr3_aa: CASSKQMRREGPYEQYF

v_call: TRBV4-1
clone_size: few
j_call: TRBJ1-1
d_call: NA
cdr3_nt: TGCGCCAGCAGCCAACCGAGACACAACACTGAAGCTTTCTTT
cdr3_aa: CASSQPRHNTEAFF

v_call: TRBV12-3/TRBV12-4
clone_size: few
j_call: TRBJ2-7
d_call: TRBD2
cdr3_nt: TGTGCCAGCAGTTTTAGCGGGAGGGCGACCGAGCAGTACTTC
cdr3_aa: CASSFSGRATEQYF

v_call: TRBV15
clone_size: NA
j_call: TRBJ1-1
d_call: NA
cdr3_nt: TGTGCCACCAGCAGAGTGACGGGGGACACTGAAGCTTTCTTT
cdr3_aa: CATSRVTGDTEAFF

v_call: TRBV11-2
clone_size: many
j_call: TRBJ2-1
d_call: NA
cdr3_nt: TGTGCCAGCAGCTCCCCCTTTTACAATGAGCAGTTCTTC
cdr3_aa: CASSSPFYNEQFF

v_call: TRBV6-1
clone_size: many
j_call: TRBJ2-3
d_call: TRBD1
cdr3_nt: TGTGCCAGCACCGACAGGGTGGGCACAGATACGCAGTATTTT
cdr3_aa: CASTDRVGTDTQYF

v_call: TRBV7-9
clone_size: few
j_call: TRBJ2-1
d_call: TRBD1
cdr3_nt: TGTGCCAGCAGCCCGGGACAGGACAGACAATGGGAGCAGTTCTTC
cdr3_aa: CASSPGQDRQWEQFF

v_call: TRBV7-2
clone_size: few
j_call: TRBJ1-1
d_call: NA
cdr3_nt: TGTGCCAGCAGCTTAGCGGTAGGGAACACTGAAGCTTTCTTT
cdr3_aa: CASSLAVGNTEAFF